This record covers a single TCR beta chain. Recovery among Cohort 3 donors was established by two negative PCRs, clearance, or symptom resolution. In the original analysis: The authors estimated nucleated cell counts from reference gene primer amplification. Profiled with immunoSEQ multiplex PCR; TCRdb holds only in-frame clones, not every one. D and trimming come from the DNA, and the V and J calls and clone size come from that table. This table has about 130,000 clones, just over 85% appearing once. The source of the sample is a study of blood T cell repertoires in COVID-19. V shed 6 bases and J shed 6 bases, with 20 bases lying between them. The CDR3 covers 15 residues. Germline V lookup: CDR1 MDHEN, CDR2 SYDVKM.

This TCR came from a man in his fifties or sixties who had recovered from COVID-19. This rearrangement joins TRBV28 to TRBJ1-2, with D uncertain. The sequenced material came from PBMCs or T cells enriched from blood (not recorded which). In DNA form, the CDR3 reads TGTGCCAGCAGCCCCAGGATCACAAACATTCATGGCTACACCTTC. Translated: CASSPRITNIHGYTF.